The T cell receptor beta chain under discussion was sequenced for a study of cytomegalovirus exposure and HLA in healthy donors. Study-wide findings and caveats: Solely CMV serostatus was available to characterize immune exposure. Based on reports, TCR beta sequences accurately predicted HLA-A and HLA-B alleles for most subjects. Exclusion applied to some V segments, including TRBV6-2 and TRBV6-3, as they were indistinguishable.

Notes on this clone: The antigen remains unidentified.

Samples came from healthy bone marrow donors. V lost 6 bases and J 1 base, leaving 15 bases between the germline ends. The CDR3 sequence is 15 residues long. The V gene's germline CDR1 is LNHDA and CDR2 SQIVND (reference sequence). Use of 60 Vbeta and 13 Jbeta primers characterized the PCR. Clones were read by immunoSEQ multiplex PCR, and TCRdb kept only the in-frame ones, dropping some. In the table there are around 140,000 clones, approximately 80% of which are singletons. Sample: PBMCs. The rearrangement links TRBV19 to TRBJ1-1; no firm D call. The receptor's source is a woman in her late teens or twenties in good health and CMV-seropositive. CDR3 sequence: CASRIAGPANTEAFF. CDR3 bases: TGTGCCAGTAGGATTGCAGGTCCTGCGAACACTGAAGCTTTCTTT.